Sequencing of this TCR beta chain was carried out in a study of OX40 agonist ivuxolimab in advanced cancers. Study results and caveats: Clonal expansion in partial responders at 0.1-3.0 mg/kg ranked among the lowest.

Libraries were prepared by immunoSEQ multiplex PCR; TCRdb keeps only in-frame clonotypes and omits some of them. The sample includes 65,000 to 85,000 clones, around 84% seen only once; the top ten take roughly 0.8%. Notes on this clone: Its antigen is unidentified.

V was trimmed by 4 bases and J by 4 bases, leaving 17 bases between them. The CDR3 contains 16 residues. Germline lookup yields CDR1 SGHNT and CDR2 YENEEA. The sample consisted of CD4+ or CD8+ T cells sorted from blood, taken in a trial of the OX40 agonist ivuxolimab. The TCR originated in an adult with an advanced solid tumor such as melanoma, head and neck, liver or kidney cancer. The chain uses TRBV11-3 and TRBJ1-5, with D hard to call. The CDR3 spells CASSSAWGPSNQPQHF. CDR3 DNA sequence: TGTGCCAGCAGCTCTGCTTGGGGTCCATCAAATCAGCCCCAGCATTTT.